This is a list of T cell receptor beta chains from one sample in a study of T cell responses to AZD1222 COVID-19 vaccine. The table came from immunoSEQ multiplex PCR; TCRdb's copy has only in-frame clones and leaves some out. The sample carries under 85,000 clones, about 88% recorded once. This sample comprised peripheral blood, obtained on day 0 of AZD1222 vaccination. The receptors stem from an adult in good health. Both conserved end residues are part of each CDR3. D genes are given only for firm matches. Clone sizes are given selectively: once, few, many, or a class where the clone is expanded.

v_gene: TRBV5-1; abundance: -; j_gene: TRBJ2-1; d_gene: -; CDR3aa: CASSLGMVRGNEQFF; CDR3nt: TGCGCCAGCAGCTTGGGGATGGTCAGAGGGAATGAGCAGTTCTTC
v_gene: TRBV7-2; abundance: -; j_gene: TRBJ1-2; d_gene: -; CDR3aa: CASSPPGRNYGYTF; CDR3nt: TGTGCCAGCAGTCCCCCAGGGAGAAACTATGGCTACACCTTC
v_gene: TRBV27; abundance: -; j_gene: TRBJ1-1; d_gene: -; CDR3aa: CASIPRGGTGDVNTEAFF; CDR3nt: TGTGCCAGCATCCCCCGGGGGGGAACGGGGGATGTGAACACTGAAGCTTTCTTT
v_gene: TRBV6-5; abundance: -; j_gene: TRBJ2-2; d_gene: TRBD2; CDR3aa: CASRGGTGELFF; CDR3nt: TGTGCCAGCAGGGGGGGGACCGGGGAGCTGTTTTTT
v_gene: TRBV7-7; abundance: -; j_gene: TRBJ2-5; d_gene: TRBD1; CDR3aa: CASSTGEIGTQYF; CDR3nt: TGTGCCAGCAGCACAGGGGAAATCGGGACCCAGTACTTC
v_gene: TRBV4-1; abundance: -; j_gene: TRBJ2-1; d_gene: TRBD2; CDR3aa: CASSFRTSGNNEQFF; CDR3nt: TGCGCCAGCAGCTTCAGGACTAGCGGGAACAATGAGCAGTTCTTC
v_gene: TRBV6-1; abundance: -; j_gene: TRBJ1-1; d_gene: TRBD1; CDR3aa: CASSERDRRNTEAFF; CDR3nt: TGTGCCAGCAGTGAGAGGGACAGGAGGAACACTGAAGCTTTCTTT
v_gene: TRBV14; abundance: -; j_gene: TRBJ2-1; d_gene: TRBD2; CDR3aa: CASSQTSGSSYNEQFF; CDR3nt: TGTGCCAGCAGCCAAACTAGCGGGAGCTCCTACAATGAGCAGTTCTTC
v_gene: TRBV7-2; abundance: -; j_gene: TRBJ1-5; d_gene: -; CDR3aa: CASSRPGVSQPQHF; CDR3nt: TGTGCCAGCAGCCGGCCAGGGGTGAGTCAGCCCCAGCATTTT
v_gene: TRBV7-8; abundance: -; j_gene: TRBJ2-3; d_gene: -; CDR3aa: CASSLIGGWTTSTDTQYF; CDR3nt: TGTGCCAGCAGCTTAATTGGTGGGTGGACCACTAGCACAGATACGCAGTATTTT
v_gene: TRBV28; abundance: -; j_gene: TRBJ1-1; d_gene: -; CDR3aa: CASSGQIGTEAFF; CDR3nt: TGTGCCAGCAGTGGTCAAATCGGGACTGAAGCTTTCTTT
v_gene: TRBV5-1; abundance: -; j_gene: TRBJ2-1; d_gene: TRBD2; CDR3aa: CASTLSTSGRGNEQFF; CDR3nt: TGCGCCAGCACCCTCTCGACTAGCGGGAGAGGCAATGAGCAGTTCTTC
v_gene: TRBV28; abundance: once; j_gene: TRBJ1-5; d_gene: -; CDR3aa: CASSFMAFLGNQPQHF; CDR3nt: TGTGCCAGCAGTTTTATGGCATTCTTAGGCAATCAGCCCCAGCATTTT
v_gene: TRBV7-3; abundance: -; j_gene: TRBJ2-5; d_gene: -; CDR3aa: CASSFFSGETQYF; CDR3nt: TGTGCCAGCAGCTTCTTCAGCGGAGAGACCCAGTACTTC
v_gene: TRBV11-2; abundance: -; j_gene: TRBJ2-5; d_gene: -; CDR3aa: CASSSFLGPRTQYF; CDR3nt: TGTGCCAGCAGCTCCTTTTTGGGGCCCAGGACCCAGTACTTC
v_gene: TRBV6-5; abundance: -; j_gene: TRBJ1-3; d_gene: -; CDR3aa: CASSLTGNTIYF; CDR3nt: TGTGCCAGCAGTCTTACTGGAAACACCATATATTTT
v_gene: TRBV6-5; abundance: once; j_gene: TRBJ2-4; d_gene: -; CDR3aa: CASSYSRAGEDIQYF; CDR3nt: TGTGCCAGCAGTTACTCAAGGGCAGGGGAGGACATTCAGTACTTC
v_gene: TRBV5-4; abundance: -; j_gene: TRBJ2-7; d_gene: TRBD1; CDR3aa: CASSRGTGGSYEQYF; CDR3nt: TGTGCCAGCAGCCGCGGGACAGGGGGCAGCTACGAGCAGTACTTC
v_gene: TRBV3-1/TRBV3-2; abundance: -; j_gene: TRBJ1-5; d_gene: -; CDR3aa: CASSQDLRAGGNQPQHF; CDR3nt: TGTGCCAGCAGCCAAGATCTGAGGGCGGGGGGCAATCAGCCCCAGCATTTT
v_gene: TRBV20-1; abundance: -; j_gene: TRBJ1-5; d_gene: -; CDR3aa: CSASTRLGNQPQHF; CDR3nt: TGCAGTGCTAGTACTAGGCTGGGCAATCAGCCCCAGCATTTT
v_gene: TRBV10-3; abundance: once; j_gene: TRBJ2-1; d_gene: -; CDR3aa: CAIRRDWAGNEQFF; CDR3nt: TGTGCCATCAGAAGGGACTGGGCCGGCAATGAGCAGTTCTTC
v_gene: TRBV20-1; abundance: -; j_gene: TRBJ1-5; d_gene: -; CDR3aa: CSASGRSNQPQHF; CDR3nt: TGCAGTGCTAGTGGGAGAAGCAATCAGCCCCAGCATTTT
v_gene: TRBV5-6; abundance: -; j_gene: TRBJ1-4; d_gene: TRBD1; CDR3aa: CASSPGTGATNEKLFF; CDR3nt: TGTGCCAGCAGCCCAGGGACAGGTGCAACTAATGAAAAACTGTTTTTT
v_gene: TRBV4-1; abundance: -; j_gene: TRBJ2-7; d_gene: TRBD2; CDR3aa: CASSQGLAGAREQYF; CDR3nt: TGCGCCAGCAGCCAAGGATTAGCGGGAGCGAGGGAGCAGTACTTC
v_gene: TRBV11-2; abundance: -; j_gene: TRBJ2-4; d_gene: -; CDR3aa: CASSLGKLPKNIQYF; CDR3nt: TGTGCCAGCAGCTTAGGAAAGCTACCCAAAAACATTCAGTACTTC
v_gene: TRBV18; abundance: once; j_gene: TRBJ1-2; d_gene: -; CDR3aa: CASSPLSNYGYTF; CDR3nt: TGTGCCAGCTCACCACTCAGCAACTATGGCTACACCTTC
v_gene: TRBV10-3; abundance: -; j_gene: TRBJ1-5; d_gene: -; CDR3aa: CAISESGVGNQPQHF; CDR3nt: TGTGCCATCAGTGAGTCCGGGGTGGGAAATCAGCCCCAGCATTTT
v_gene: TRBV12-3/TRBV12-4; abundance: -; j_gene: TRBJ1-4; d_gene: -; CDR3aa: CASSPLLGEKLFF; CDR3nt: TGTGCCAGCAGTCCACTGTTGGGGGAAAAACTGTTTTTT
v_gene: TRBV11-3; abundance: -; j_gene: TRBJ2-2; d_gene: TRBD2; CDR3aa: CASSKRLAANTGELFF; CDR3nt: TGTGCCAGCAGCAAAAGACTAGCGGCGAACACCGGGGAGCTGTTTTTT
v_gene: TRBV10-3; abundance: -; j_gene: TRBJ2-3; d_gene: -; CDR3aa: CAISESHRTDTQYF; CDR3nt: TGTGCCATCAGTGAGTCTCACCGCACAGATACGCAGTATTTT
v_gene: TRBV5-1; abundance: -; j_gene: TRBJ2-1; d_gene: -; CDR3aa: CASSSYPDVTNEQFF; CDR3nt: TGCGCCAGCAGTTCATACCCCGACGTTACCAATGAGCAGTTCTTC
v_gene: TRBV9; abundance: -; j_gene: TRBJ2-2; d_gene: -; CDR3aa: CASSVLGPDRANTGELFF; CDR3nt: TGTGCCAGCAGCGTTCTGGGGCCGGACAGAGCGAACACCGGGGAGCTGTTTTTT
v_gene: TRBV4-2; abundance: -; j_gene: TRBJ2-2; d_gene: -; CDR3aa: CASSPKIGQTGELFF; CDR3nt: TGTGCCAGCAGCCCAAAGATTGGACAGACCGGGGAGCTGTTTTTT
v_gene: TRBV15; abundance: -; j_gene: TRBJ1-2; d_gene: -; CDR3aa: CATSRSTPGGGGSYTF; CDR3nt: TGTGCCACCAGCAGATCGACCCCTGGAGGGGGGGGGAGCTACACCTTC
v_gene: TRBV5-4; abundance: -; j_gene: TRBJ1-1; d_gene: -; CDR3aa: CASSLARGARTEAFF; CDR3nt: TGTGCCAGCAGCTTGGCTCGGGGGGCGAGAACTGAAGCTTTCTTT
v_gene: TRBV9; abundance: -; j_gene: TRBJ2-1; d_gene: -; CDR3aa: CASSGRQNYNEQFF; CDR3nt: TGTGCCAGCAGCGGTCGACAGAATTACAATGAGCAGTTCTTC
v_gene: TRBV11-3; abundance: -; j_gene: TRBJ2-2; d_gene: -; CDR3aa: CASSAHSANTGELFF; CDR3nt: TGTGCCAGCAGCGCGCACAGCGCGAACACCGGGGAGCTGTTTTTT
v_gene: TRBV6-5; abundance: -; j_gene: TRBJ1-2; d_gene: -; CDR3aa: CASSRPSPNYGYTF; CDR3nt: TGTGCCAGCAGTAGACCCAGCCCCAACTATGGCTACACCTTC
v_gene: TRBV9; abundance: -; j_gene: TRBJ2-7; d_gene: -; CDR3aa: CASSLSEGNEQYF; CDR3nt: TGTGCCAGCAGCCTCAGCGAGGGGAACGAGCAGTACTTC
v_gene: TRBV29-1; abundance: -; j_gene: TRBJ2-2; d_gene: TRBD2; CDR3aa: CSVGGRGDTGELFF; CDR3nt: TGCAGCGTGGGGGGGCGGGGGGACACCGGGGAGCTGTTTTTT
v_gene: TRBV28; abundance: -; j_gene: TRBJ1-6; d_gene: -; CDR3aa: CASSFFSPLHF; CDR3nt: TGTGCCAGCAGTTTCTTTTCACCCCTCCACTTT
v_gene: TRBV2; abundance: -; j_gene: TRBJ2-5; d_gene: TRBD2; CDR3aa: CASRPGLAEETQYF; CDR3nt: TGTGCCAGCAGACCCGGACTAGCGGAAGAGACCCAGTACTTC
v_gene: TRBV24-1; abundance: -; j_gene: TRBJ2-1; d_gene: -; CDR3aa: CATSDSFSDEQFF; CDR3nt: TGTGCCACCAGTGACTCCTTCTCCGATGAGCAGTTCTTC
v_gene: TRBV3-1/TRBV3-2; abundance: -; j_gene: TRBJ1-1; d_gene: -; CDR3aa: CASSPSGNTEAFF; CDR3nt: TGTGCCAGCAGCCCCTCAGGGAACACTGAAGCTTTCTTT
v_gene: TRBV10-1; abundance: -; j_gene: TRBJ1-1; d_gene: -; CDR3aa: CASSDGRTTFF; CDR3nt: TGCGCCAGCAGTGATGGCCGGACTACTTTCTTT
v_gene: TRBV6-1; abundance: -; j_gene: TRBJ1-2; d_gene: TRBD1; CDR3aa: CASSANYWTGPSYGYTF; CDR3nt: TGTGCCAGCAGTGCGAACTATTGGACAGGGCCCTCCTATGGCTACACCTTC
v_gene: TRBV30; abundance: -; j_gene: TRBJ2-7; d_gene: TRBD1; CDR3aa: CAWTTLGQGDEQYF; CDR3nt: TGTGCCTGGACCACTCTCGGGCAGGGGGACGAGCAGTACTTC
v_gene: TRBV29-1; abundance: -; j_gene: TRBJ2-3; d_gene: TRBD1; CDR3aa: CSVPRQGSTDTQYF; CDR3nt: TGCAGCGTCCCTAGACAGGGTAGCACAGATACGCAGTATTTT
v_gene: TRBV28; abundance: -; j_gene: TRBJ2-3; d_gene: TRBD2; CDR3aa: CASSQAGGTDTQYF; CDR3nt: TGTGCCAGCAGTCAAGCGGGGGGCACAGATACGCAGTATTTT
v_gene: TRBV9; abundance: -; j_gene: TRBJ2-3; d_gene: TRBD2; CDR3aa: CASSARLAGGPDTQYF; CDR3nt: TGTGCCAGCAGCGCCCGACTAGCGGGGGGGCCAGATACGCAGTATTTT
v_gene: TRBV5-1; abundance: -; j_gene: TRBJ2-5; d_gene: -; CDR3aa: CASSGQLGQETQYF; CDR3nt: TGCGCCAGCAGCGGCCAGCTCGGCCAAGAGACCCAGTACTTC
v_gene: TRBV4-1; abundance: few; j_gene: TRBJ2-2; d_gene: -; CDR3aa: CASSQPPPWEGELFF; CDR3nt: TGCGCCAGCAGCCAGCCACCTCCGTGGGAGGGGGAGCTGTTTTTT
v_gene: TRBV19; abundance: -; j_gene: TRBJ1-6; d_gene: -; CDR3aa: CATKGRGNSPLHF; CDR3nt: TGTGCCACCAAAGGAAGGGGAAATTCACCCCTCCACTTT
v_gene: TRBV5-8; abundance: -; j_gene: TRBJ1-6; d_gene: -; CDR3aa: CASSLEQAYNSPLHF; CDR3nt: TGTGCCAGCAGCTTGGAACAGGCCTATAATTCACCCCTCCACTTT
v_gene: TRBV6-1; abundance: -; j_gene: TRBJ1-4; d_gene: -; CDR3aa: CASSVLGGATNEKLFF; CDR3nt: TGTGCCAGCAGTGTCCTCGGCGGTGCAACTAATGAAAAACTGTTTTTT